This T cell receptor beta chain was documented in a study of blood T cell repertoires in COVID-19. Study summary: Acute and convalescent COVID-19 samples came from the United States, Italy and Spain. Sources were T cells, B-cell-depleted T cells, or PBMCs; the material itself was cDNA or gDNA.

Source study methods: It was from reference gene primer amplification that nucleated cell counts were estimated. Method: immunoSEQ multiplex PCR; TCRdb's copy keeps in-frame clones and lacks some. The V and J calls and clone size come from that table; D and trimming were worked out from the DNA. The sample shows 100,000 to 120,000 clones, 90% of them seen only once. The trim removed 9 bases at V and 4 bases at J, leaving 10 bases unmatched. Germline values: CDR1 LNHDA, CDR2 SQIVND (reference sequence). There are 15 residues in the CDR3. The sequencing sample was made of peripheral blood. This chain joins TRBV19 and TRBJ1-1, with 11 bases fitting TRBD1. The TCR comes from a woman aged 45-65 years with acute or convalescent COVID-19. The CDR3 loop reads CASGQGAPLSTEAFF. CDR3 bases: TGTGCCAGCGGACAGGGGGCTCCGTTATCCACTGAAGCTTTCTTT.